These 23 T cell receptor beta chains were all obtained from the same sample, sequenced in a study of blood T cell repertoires in COVID-19. Data came from immunoSEQ multiplex PCR; TCRdb stores just in-frame clones and leaves some out. The table records roughly 200,000 clones, 85% to 90% of them present only once. Sequenced: PBMCs or T cells enriched from blood (not recorded which). The receptors derive from a man aged 25-45 years who had recovered from COVID-19.

The CDR3 sequence: CASSKPGQGALAFF. The CDR3 region has the DNA TGTGCCAGTAGCAAACCGGGACAGGGGGCTTTGGCTTTCTTT. The chain has TRBV19 and TRBJ1-1; the match to TRBD1 covers 12 bases. CDR3 length equals 14 residues. Germline assignment: CDR1 LNHDA and CDR2 SQIVND (reference sequence). The V segment lost 6 bases and the J segment 11 bases; nucleotides outside the gene matches: 10.

This sequence joins TRBV29-1 and TRBJ1-1, with 9 bases identical to TRBD1. This CDR3 comprises 15 residues. Germline lookup yields CDR1 SQVTM and CDR2 ANQGSEA. V was pared by 3 bases and J by 1 base, with 6 bases of the junction left unmatched. The CDR3 DNA follows: TGCAGCGTTGACCGGGACAGGGTTCGGAACACTGAAGCTTTCTTT. It encodes CSVDRDRVRNTEAFF.

This sequence joins TRBV2 and TRBJ2-2, with D possibly matching TRBD2 (7 bases). In germline, CDR1 is SNHLY, CDR2 FYNNEI. The CDR3 contains 16 residues. V lost 6 bases, J lost 4 bases, and 18 bases lay in between. CDR3 loop: CASSPMGGLGTGELFF. The CDR3 DNA follows: TGTGCCAGCAGCCCCATGGGGGGGCTTGGCACCGGGGAGCTGTTTTTT.

The DNA of the CDR3 is TGTGCCAGCAGCCAAGGTGGTACTAGCGGGAGGGTTGGTTTAGGCACAGATACGCAGTATTTT. Protein product: CASSQGGTSGRVGLGTDTQYF. The V call is TRBV3-1 (or the pseudogene TRBV3-2), the J call TRBJ2-3; 13 bases fit TRBD2. This CDR3 has 21 residues. In germline, CDR1 is LGHDT, CDR2 YNNKEL (reference sequence). The junction had 14 bases not matched to a gene; V was cut back by 1 base and J by 1 base.

This chain uses TRBV4-1 with TRBJ2-7; tentatively, D is TRBD1 (5 bases). The CDR3 runs to 13 residues. The germline gives CDR1 MGHRA, CDR2 YSYEKL. V lost 1 base and J 7 bases, leaving 11 bases between the germline ends. This CDR3 reads CASSQASGKEQYF. CDR3 in DNA: TGCGCCAGCAGCCAAGCGTCAGGGAAAGAGCAGTACTTC.

The rearrangement joins TRBV30 to TRBJ2-5; 12 bases line up with TRBD2. This CDR3 has 15 residues. J lost 3 bases, V lost 6 bases, and 8 bases had no gene match. CDR1 and CDR2 (germline): GTSNPN, SVGIG (reference sequence). CDR3 residues: CACDGTSGFEETQYF. CDR3 in DNA: TGTGCCTGTGATGGGACTAGCGGGTTTGAAGAGACCCAGTACTTC.

This sequence joins TRBV2 and TRBJ2-1; 11 bases line up with TRBD2. There are 16 residues in the CDR3. CDR1 and CDR2 (germline): SNHLY, FYNNEI. V lost 4 bases to trimming and J lost 5 bases; unmatched junction nucleotides: 7. DNA for the CDR3: TGTGCCAGCAGTGGGCGACTAGCGGGGATACACAATGAGCAGTTCTTC. It yields the protein CASSGRLAGIHNEQFF.

This chain joins TRBV18 and TRBJ1-2; D is unclear. CDR3 length: 11 residues. V shed 2 bases and J shed 5 bases, with 3 bases lying between them. Germline V gives CDR1 KGHSH, CDR2 LQKENI. The CDR3 spells CASSPVYGYTF. Written as DNA, the CDR3 is TGTGCCAGCTCACCAGTATATGGCTACACCTTC.

The V call is TRBV27, the J call TRBJ1-6; D might be TRBD1 (5 bases). The CDR3 spans 16 residues. V lost 6 bases and J lost 7, with 19 bases in between. The germline V gene has CDR1 MNHEY and CDR2 SMNVEV (reference sequence). This chain's CDR3 is CASRPRLGGGNSPLHF. The DNA for the CDR3 is TGTGCCAGCAGACCGCGGCTTGGCGGGGGGAATTCACCCCTCCACTTT.

The V and J genes are TRBV2 and TRBJ1-2; D may be TRBD1 (5 bases). The CDR3 loop spans 17 amino acids. CDR1 SNHLY and CDR2 FYNNEI come from the germline V gene. Between the trimmed V and J ends, which lost 1 base and 1 base, there was a span of 16 bases. CDR3 in DNA: TGTGCCAGCAGTGAAGATCCGGCAGGGTCCAATAACTATGGCTACACCTTC. Protein sequence: CASSEDPAGSNNYGYTF.

This clone was seen a single time. The J gene is TRBJ1-5, the V gene TRBV19; TRBD1 matches 7 bases. Unmatched junction bases numbered 4, after V lost 4 bases and J lost 1 base. The CDR3 totals 15 residues. CDR1 is LNHDA, CDR2 SQIVND, per germline (reference sequence). Here the CDR3 reads CASSTSGGSNQPQHF. CDR3 in DNA: TGTGCCAGTAGTACCTCAGGGGGGAGCAATCAGCCCCAGCATTTT.

V gene TRBV5-1 combines with J gene TRBJ1-4; 9 bases agree with TRBD1. The CDR3 has 15 residues. The germline V gene has CDR1 SGHRS and CDR2 YFSETQ. The ends lost 2 bases at V and 11 bases at J; junction bases unmatched: 10. CDR3 region: CASSFAGQGSGKLFF. CDR3 in DNA: TGCGCCAGCAGCTTCGCGGGACAGGGCTCGGGGAAACTGTTTTTT.

This chain connects TRBV3-1 (or the pseudogene TRBV3-2) to TRBJ1-6, with 9 bases aligning to TRBD1. Germline V lookup: CDR1 LGHDT, CDR2 YNNKEL (reference sequence). Trimming removed 1 base from V and 8 bases from J; junction bases left unmatched: 3. This CDR3 contains 15 residues. The CDR3, as DNA: TGTGCCAGCAGCCAAGCGGGACAGGGCTATTCACCCCTCCACTTT. It translates to CASSQAGQGYSPLHF.

This sequence joins TRBV27 and TRBJ2-1; 7 positions agree with TRBD2. J was trimmed by 3 bases and V by 1 base; bases with no gene match: 18. CDR3 length: 20 residues. The germline V gene encodes CDR1 MNHEY and CDR2 SMNVEV (reference sequence). As DNA, the CDR3 is TGTGCCAGCAGTTTATATCCCCTGATGCCGGGACTACCAAACTACAATGAGCAGTTCTTC. Its translation is CASSLYPLMPGLPNYNEQFF.

The CDR3 protein is CASSPIGGGTYNEQFF. The CDR3 DNA reads TGTGCCAGCAGCCCAATTGGCGGGGGGACATACAATGAGCAGTTCTTC. J is TRBJ2-1 and V is TRBV9; TRBD2 matches 8 bases. The CDR3 has 16 amino acids. J lost 4 bases, V lost 4 bases, and 10 bases had no gene match. The germline gives CDR1 SGDLS, CDR2 YYNGEE.

The rearrangement uses TRBV19 and TRBJ1-4, with a tentative D call TRBD1 (6 bases). Germline V gene data show CDR1 as LNHDA and CDR2 as SQIVND (reference sequence). The CDR3 covers 14 residues. The ends were cut back, 4 bases at V and 2 bases at J, with 8 bases in the middle. CDR3 nucleotides: TGTGCCAGTAGTAGGGGGCTTACTAATGAAAAACTGTTTTTT. Translating gives CASSRGLTNEKLFF.

This clone was observed once. The rearrangement uses TRBV4-1 and TRBJ2-5; D remains ambiguous. The CDR3 totals 14 residues. Trimming pared 1 base from V and 3 bases from J, leaving 9 bases between. Per the germline V gene, CDR1 is MGHRA and CDR2 is YSYEKL. The CDR3 reads CASSQAVLEETQYF. The CDR3 region has the DNA TGCGCCAGCAGCCAAGCAGTCCTAGAAGAGACCCAGTACTTC.

The chain has TRBV7-2 and TRBJ2-3; 13 bases agree with TRBD2. This CDR3 comprises 16 residues. The V gene end was trimmed by 6 bases and the J gene end by 2 bases; junction bases not matched to a gene: 5. Germline assignment: CDR1 SGHTA and CDR2 FQGNSA. The DNA of the CDR3 is TGTGCCAGCAGTCTACTAGCGGGGGGGATCACAGATACGCAGTATTTT. This encodes CASSLLAGGITDTQYF.

This rearrangement joins TRBV4-1 to TRBJ2-7; 8 bases agree with TRBD1. The length of the CDR3 is 18 residues. Germline V gene sequence: CDR1 MGHRA, CDR2 YSYEKL. The J segment lost 3 bases and the V segment lost 1 base, leaving 14 bases of the junction unmatched. For the CDR3, the DNA is TGCGCCAGCAGCCAAGGAGTGGTGAGACAGGGGTGGAACTACGAGCAGTACTTC. It encodes CASSQGVVRQGWNYEQYF.

By frequency in the sample, this clone is medium-sized (0.01 to 0.1%). This chain joins TRBV5-4 and TRBJ1-6, with D perhaps TRBD1 (5 bases). Germline V gene data show CDR1 as SGHNT and CDR2 as YYREEE (reference sequence). The CDR3 contains 14 residues. V was clipped by 3 bases and J by 7 bases, with 11 bases between them. CDR3 protein: CASSSGLSNSPLHF. In nucleotides, the CDR3 is TGTGCCAGCAGCTCGGGACTCAGCAATTCACCCCTCCACTTT.

The chain employs TRBV5-1 and TRBJ1-3; D ambiguous. V lost 4 bases and J lost 0, with 11 bases in between. The CDR3 loop spans 15 amino acids. Germline values: CDR1 SGHRS, CDR2 YFSETQ. CDR3 bases: TGCGCCAGCAGCCACTCCGGGAGCTCTGGAAACACCATATATTTT. This codes for CASSHSGSSGNTIYF.

This chain links TRBV7-9 with TRBJ2-1, with 9 bases fitting TRBD2. Germline V CDR1 and CDR2: SEHNR, FQNEAQ (reference sequence). V lost 4 bases to trimming and J lost 7 bases; unmatched junction nucleotides: 5. The CDR3 contains 14 residues. In DNA, the CDR3 is TGTGCCAGCAGCTCAGCGGGAGGAGTAAATGAGCAGTTCTTC. It is translated as CASSSAGGVNEQFF.

The J gene is TRBJ2-7, the V gene TRBV11-2; D uncertain. From germline, CDR1 is SGHAT and CDR2 FQNNGV. CDR3 length: 12 residues. Trimming pared 1 base from V and 7 bases from J, leaving 8 bases between. CDR3 sequence reads: CASSLGAWEQYF. In DNA, the CDR3 is TGTGCCAGCAGCTTAGGGGCCTGGGAGCAGTACTTC.